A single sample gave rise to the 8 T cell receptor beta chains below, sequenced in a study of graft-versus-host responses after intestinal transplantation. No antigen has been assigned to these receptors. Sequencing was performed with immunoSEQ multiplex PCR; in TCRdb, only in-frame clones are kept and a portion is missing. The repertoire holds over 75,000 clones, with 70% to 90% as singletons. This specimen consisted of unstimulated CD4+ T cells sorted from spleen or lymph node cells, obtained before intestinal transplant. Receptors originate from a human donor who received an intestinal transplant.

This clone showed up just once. CDR3 nucleotides: TGTGCCAGCAGCCAAGTGCCAGCGGGAGTCCATGAGCAGTTCTTC. It yields the protein CASSQVPAGVHEQFF. The J gene is TRBJ2-1, the V gene TRBV4-2; TRBD2 matches 8 bases. Germline values: CDR1 LGHNA, CDR2 YNFKEQ. The length of the CDR3 is 15 residues. The V gene end was trimmed by 1 base and the J gene end by 8 bases; junction bases not matched to a gene: 7.

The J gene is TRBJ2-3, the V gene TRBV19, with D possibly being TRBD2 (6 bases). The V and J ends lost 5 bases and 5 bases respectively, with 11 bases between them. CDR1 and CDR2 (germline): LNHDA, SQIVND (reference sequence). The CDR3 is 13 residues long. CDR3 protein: CASSVPGEDTQYF. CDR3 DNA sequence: TGTGCCAGTAGTGTCCCGGGGGAAGATACGCAGTATTTT.

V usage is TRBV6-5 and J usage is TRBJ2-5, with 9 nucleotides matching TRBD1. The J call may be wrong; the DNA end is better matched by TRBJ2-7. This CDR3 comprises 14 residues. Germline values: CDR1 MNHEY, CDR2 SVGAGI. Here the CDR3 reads CASSLGTGRYEQYF. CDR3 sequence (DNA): TGTGCCAGCAGCCTGGGGACAGGGCGATACGAGCAGTACTTC.

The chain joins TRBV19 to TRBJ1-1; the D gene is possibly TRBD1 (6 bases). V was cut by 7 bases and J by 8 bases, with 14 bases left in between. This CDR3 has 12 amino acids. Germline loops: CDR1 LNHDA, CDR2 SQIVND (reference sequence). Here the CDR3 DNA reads TGTGCCAGTAAAAATGGGCAGGGGGAAGCTTTCTTT. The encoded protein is CASKNGQGEAFF.

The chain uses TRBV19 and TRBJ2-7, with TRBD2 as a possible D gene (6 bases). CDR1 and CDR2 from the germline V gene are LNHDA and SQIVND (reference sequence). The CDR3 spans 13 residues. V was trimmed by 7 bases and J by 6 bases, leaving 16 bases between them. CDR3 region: CASKNGGVGEQYF. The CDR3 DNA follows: TGTGCCAGTAAGAATGGAGGGGTCGGCGAGCAGTACTTC.

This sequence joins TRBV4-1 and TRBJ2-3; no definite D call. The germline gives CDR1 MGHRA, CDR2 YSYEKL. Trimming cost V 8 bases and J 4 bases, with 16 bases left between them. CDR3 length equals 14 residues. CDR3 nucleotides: TGCGCCAGCCGTCTTAGCACTGCGGCAGATACGCAGTATTTT. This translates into CASRLSTAADTQYF.

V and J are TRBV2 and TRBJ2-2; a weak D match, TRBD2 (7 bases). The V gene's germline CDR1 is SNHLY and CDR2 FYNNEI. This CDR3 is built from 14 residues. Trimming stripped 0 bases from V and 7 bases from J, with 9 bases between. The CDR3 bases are TGTGCCAGCAGTGAAGCGAGGGGGGGCGGGGAGCTGTTTTTT. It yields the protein CASSEARGGGELFF. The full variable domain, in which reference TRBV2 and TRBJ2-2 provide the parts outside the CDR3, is EPEVTQTPSHQVTQMGQEVILRCVPISNHLYFYWYRQILGQKVEFLVSFYNNEISEKSEIFDDQFSVERPDGSNFTLKIRSTKLEDSAMYFCASSEARGGGELFFGEGSRLTVL.

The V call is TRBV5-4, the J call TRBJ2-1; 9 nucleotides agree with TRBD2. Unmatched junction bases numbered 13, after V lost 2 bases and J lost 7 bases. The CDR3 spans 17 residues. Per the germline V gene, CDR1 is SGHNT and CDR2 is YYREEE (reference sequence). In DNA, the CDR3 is TGTGCCAGCAGCTTAGGGGGATTAGCGGGAGAGGGAAATGAGCAGTTCTTC. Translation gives CASSLGGLAGEGNEQFF.